These T cell receptor beta chains were read from a single sample in a study of T cells after yellow fever vaccination. MiXCR, applied by TCRdb to the 5' RACE reads, yields one record per CDR3 protein. Among 25,000 to 30,000 distinct CDR3 sequences listed, 4% to 5% were seen once. The sample consisted of PBMCs, either bulk or a sorted T-cell subset (CD4+, CD8+, memory, or dextramer-sorted; not recorded which), taken on the day of the yellow fever booster vaccination. Receptors were obtained from a man between 18 and 35 years old who received the YFV17D yellow fever vaccine. CDR3s include the opening cysteine and the closing phenylalanine or tryptophan.

V gene | CDR3 protein
TRBV2 | CAGQGYEKLFF
TRBV6-1 | CASSDPGTYKQFF
TRBV2 | CASSDGTGVFTDTQYF
TRBV7-8 | CASSLVLAWERDSYNEQFF
TRBV7-3 | CASSLTGPGEGYTF
TRBV7-2 | CASSTQANTEAFF
TRBV12-3/TRBV12-4 | CASRETGGGSYEQYF
TRBV29-1 | CSVPAIGDNEQFF
TRBV2 | CASTRQTQETQYF
TRBV5-4 | CASTEPGHMNTEAFF
TRBV20-1 | CSSYRAVEYSNQPQHF
TRBV21-1 | CASSADTQYF
TRBV6-1 | CASSQHFNSPLHF
TRBV28 | CASSLGTGGVSNQPQHF
TRBV7-8 | CASSLAPDRGVLQETQYF
TRBV7-3 | CASSLGTSTGELFF
TRBV11-2 | CASSSGTGKGANVLTF
TRBV7-2 | CASSPATETQYF
TRBV20-1 | CSASGGDTQYF
TRBV10-1 | CARDRDGNQPQHF
TRBV5-1 | CASSSQGVGEKLFF
TRBV7-2 | CASSFRTSGYTF